This is a list of T cell receptor beta chains from one sample in a study of cytomegalovirus exposure and HLA in healthy donors. The data were produced by immunoSEQ multiplex PCR, yet TCRdb's version contains in-frame clones alone and is incomplete. The sample records 160,000 or so clones, roughly 72% being singletons. The sequencing input was PBMCs. The receptor set was obtained from a woman aged 40 to 49 in good health and CMV-seronegative. CDR3s include the opening cysteine and the closing phenylalanine or tryptophan. The order of the fields is V gene, CDR3 protein.

v_call: TRBV9; cdr3_aa: CASSVGGHSGANVLTF
v_call: TRBV30; cdr3_aa: CAWCREGLVEAFF
v_call: TRBV7-9; cdr3_aa: CASSLDGVNQPQHF
v_call: TRBV2; cdr3_aa: CASRRGQPTNYGYTF
v_call: TRBV9; cdr3_aa: CASSAGLAGLDTQYF
v_call: TRBV6-1; cdr3_aa: CASSEQTGSSTDTQYF
v_call: TRBV7-9; cdr3_aa: CASSFIGSGSEQYF
v_call: TRBV6-9; cdr3_aa: CANPPAGTSGRAVTQETQYF
v_call: TRBV28; cdr3_aa: CASTLQGNTEAFF
v_call: TRBV12-5; cdr3_aa: CASGLDRLNTEAFF
v_call: TRBV6-5; cdr3_aa: CASSQGNSNGYTF
v_call: TRBV6-1; cdr3_aa: CASSDRDRARNTIYF
v_call: TRBV28; cdr3_aa: CASSLGGIGFF
v_call: TRBV5-1; cdr3_aa: CASSFGTGPYEQYF
v_call: TRBV7-3; cdr3_aa: CASSLGGDWTEAFF
v_call: TRBV18; cdr3_aa: CASSQGTSGSYEQYF
v_call: TRBV10-1; cdr3_aa: CASSESLSGRAKTQYF
v_call: TRBV18; cdr3_aa: CASSPGAGTEAFF
v_call: TRBV19; cdr3_aa: CASSIYQLGTEYGYTF
v_call: TRBV2; cdr3_aa: CASSEVETQYF
v_call: TRBV28; cdr3_aa: CASSLGGSGVDYGYTF
v_call: TRBV19; cdr3_aa: CASIMGDEAFF
v_call: TRBV27; cdr3_aa: CASSPRTGAYEQYF
v_call: TRBV6-6; cdr3_aa: CASSYSGRGDEQFF
v_call: TRBV28; cdr3_aa: CASRSTGSSSHYGYTF
v_call: TRBV29-1; cdr3_aa: CSVRQGDDNSPLHF
v_call: TRBV19; cdr3_aa: CASSTSRLKADTQYF
v_call: TRBV2; cdr3_aa: CASRRGAQSNQPQHF